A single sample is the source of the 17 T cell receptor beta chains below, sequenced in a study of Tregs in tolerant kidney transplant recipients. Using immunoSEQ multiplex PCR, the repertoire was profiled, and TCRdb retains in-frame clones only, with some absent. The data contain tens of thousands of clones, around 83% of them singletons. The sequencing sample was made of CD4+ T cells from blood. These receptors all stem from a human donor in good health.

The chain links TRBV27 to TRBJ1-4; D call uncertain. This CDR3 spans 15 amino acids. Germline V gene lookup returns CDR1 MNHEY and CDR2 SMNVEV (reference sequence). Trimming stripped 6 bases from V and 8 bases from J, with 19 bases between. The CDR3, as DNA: TGTGCCAGCAGCCACAAGGACGGACCTTGGGAAAAACTGTTTTTT. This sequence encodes CASSHKDGPWEKLFF.

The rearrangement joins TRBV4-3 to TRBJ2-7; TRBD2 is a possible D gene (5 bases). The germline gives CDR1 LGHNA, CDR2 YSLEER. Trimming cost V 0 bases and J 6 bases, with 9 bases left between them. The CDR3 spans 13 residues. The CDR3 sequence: CASSQDVAGEQYF. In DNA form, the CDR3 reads TGCGCCAGCAGCCAAGATGTGGCGGGCGAGCAGTACTTC.

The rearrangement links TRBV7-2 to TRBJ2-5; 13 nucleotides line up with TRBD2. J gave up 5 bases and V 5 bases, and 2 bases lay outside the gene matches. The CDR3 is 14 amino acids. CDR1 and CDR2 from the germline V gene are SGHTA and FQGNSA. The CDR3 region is CASSRTSGSETQYF. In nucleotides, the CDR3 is TGTGCCAGCAGCCGGACTAGCGGGAGTGAGACCCAGTACTTC.

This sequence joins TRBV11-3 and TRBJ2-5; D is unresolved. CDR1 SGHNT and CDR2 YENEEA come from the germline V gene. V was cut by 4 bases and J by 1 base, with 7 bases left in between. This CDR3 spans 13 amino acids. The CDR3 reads CASSSRGQETQYF. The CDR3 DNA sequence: TGTGCCAGCAGCTCGCGAGGCCAAGAGACCCAGTACTTC.

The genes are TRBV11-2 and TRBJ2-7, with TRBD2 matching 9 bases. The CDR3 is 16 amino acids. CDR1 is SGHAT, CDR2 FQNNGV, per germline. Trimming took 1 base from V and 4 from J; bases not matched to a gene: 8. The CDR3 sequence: CASSLAGASGTYEQYF. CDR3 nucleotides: TGTGCCAGCAGCTTAGCGGGGGCTAGCGGGACGTACGAGCAGTACTTC.

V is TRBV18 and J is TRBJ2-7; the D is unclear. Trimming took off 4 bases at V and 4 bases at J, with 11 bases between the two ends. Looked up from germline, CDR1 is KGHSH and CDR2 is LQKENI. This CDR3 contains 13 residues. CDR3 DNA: TGTGCCAGCTCACACCCGAACGGTTACGAGCAGTACTTC. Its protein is CASSHPNGYEQYF.

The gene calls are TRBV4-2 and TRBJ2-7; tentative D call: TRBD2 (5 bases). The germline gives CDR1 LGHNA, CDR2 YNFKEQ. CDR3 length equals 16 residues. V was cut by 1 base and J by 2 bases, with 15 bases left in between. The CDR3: CASSQAEGMETYEQYF. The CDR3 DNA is TGTGCCAGCAGCCAAGCTGAGGGCATGGAAACCTACGAGCAGTACTTC.

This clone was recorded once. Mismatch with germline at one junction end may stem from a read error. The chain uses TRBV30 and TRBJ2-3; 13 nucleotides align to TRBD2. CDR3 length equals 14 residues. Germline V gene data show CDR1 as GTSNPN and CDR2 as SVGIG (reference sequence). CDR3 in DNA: TGTGCCAGGAGACTAGCGGGAGGCGCAGATACGCAGTATTTT. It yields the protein CARRLAGGADTQYF.

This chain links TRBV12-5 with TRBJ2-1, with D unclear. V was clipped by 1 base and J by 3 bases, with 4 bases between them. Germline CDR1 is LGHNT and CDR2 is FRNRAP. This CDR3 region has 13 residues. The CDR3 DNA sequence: TGTGCTAGTGGTTTGGCAGACTACAATGAGCAGTTCTTC. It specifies CASGLADYNEQFF.

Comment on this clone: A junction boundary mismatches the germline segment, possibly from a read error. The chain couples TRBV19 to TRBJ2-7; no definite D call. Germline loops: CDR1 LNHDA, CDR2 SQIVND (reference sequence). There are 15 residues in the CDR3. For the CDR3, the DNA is TGTGCCAGTAGTTTAGACGTTTTGGGAACCTACGAGCAGTACTTC. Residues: CASSLDVLGTYEQYF. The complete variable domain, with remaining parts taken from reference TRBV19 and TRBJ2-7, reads DGGITQSPKYLFRKEGQNVTLSCEQNLNHDAMYWYRQDPGQGLRLIYYSQIVNDFQKGDIAEGYSVSREKKESFPLTVTSAQKNPTAFYLCASSLDVLGTYEQYFGPGTRLTVT.

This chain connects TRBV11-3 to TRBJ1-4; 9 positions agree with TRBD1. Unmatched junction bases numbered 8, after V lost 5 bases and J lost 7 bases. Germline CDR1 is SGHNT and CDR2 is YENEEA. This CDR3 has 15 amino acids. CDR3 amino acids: CASSPRDRVTEKLFF. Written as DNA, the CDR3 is TGTGCCAGCAGCCCCCGGGACAGGGTGACTGAAAAACTGTTTTTT.

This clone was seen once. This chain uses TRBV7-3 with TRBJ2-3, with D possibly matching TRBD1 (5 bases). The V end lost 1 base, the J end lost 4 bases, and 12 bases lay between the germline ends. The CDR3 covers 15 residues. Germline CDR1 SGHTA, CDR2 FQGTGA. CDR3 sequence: CASSLIRGSSDTQYF. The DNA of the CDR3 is TGTGCCAGCAGCTTAATAAGGGGATCGTCAGATACGCAGTATTTT.

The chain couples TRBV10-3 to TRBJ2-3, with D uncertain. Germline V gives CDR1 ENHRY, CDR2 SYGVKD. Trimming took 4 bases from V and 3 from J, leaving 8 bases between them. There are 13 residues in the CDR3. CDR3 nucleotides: TGTGCCATCAGTGGCGCAAATACAGATACGCAGTATTTT. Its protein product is CAISGANTDTQYF.

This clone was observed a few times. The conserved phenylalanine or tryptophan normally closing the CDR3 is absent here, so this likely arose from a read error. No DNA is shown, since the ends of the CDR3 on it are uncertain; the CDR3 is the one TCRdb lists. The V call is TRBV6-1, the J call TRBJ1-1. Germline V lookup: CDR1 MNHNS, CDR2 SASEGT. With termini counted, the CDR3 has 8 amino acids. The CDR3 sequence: CARVIGGL.

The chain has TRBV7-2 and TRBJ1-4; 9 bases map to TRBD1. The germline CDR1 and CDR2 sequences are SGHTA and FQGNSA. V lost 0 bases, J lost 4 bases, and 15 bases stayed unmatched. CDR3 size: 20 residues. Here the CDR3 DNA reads TGTGCCAGCAGCTTAGCCCCGGACAGGGGCGCCGGGTTTGGTAATGAAAAACTGTTTTTT. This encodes CASSLAPDRGAGFGNEKLFF.

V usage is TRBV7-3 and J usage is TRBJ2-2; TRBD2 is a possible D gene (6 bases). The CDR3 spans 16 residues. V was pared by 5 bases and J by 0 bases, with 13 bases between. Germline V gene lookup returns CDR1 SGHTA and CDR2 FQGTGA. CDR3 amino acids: CASSPKGLANTGELFF. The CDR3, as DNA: TGTGCCAGCAGCCCAAAGGGACTGGCGAACACCGGGGAGCTGTTTTTT. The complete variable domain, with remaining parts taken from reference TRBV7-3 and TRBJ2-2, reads GAGVSQTPSNKVTEKGKYVELRCDPISGHTALYWYRQSLGQGPEFLIYFQGTGAADDSGLPNDRFFAVRPEGSVSTLKIQRTERGDSAVYLCASSPKGLANTGELFFGEGSRLTVL.

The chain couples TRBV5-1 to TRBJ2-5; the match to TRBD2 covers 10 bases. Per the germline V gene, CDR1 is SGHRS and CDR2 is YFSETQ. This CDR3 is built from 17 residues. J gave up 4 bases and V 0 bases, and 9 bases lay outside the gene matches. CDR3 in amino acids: CASSLGSLAGVRETQYF. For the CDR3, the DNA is TGCGCCAGCAGCTTGGGTTCTCTAGCGGGAGTCAGAGAGACCCAGTACTTC.